This TCR beta chain was captured in a study of cytomegalovirus exposure and HLA in healthy donors. A word on this clone: Antigen: not known.

Whole-study results and caveats: Some TCR beta chains (more than 150 of them) were listed as cytomegalovirus-associated.

The approximately 120-subject validation cohort, separate from the 666-subject first cohort, included the donors. The protocol was immunoSEQ multiplex PCR, while the TCRdb copy is restricted to in-frame clones and leaves out a portion. The sample contains around 130,000 clones, 70% to 90% of which appear only once. This receptor was identified in a woman aged 25 to 39 in good health and CMV-seronegative. The source material was PBMCs.

The CDR3 coding sequence is TGTGCCAGTTACCGGGACAGGGACACTGAAGCTTTCTTT. This gives the protein CASYRDRDTEAFF. The J gene is TRBJ1-1, the V gene TRBV6-5, with 9 bases identical to TRBD1. CDR3 length: 13 amino acids. V trimming: 9 bases; J trimming: 3 bases; junction bases outside the gene matches: 5. CDR1 and CDR2 from the germline V gene are MNHEY and SVGAGI.